The clone carrying this T cell receptor beta chain occurred many times. TCRdb re-analysed the reads in MiXCR, keeping a single row per CDR3 protein. The data show roughly 230,000 distinct CDR3 sequences, about 30% seen once. This sample was included in a study of kidney transplant recipient with SARS-CoV-2 infection. Here the sequenced sample was a blood sample, taken at baseline and between days 110 and 120 from a kidney transplant recipient. This sequence originates from a young adult male patient who had COVID-19 and was a kidney transplant recipient. A subset of T cells may come from the graft donor.

The CDR3 protein is CASSPGTSVLEQFF. In nucleotides, the CDR3 is TGCGCCAGCAGCCCGGGGACTAGCGTTCTTGAGCAGTTCTTC. The genes are TRBV4-1 and TRBJ2-1; 10 bases agree with TRBD2. The CDR3 length is 14 residues. V lost 4 bases and J lost 9; bases outside the gene matches: 6. CDR1 is MGHRA, CDR2 YSYEKL, per germline.